This T cell receptor (beta chain) stems from a study of T-cell reconstitution after alpha-beta-depleted transplantation in children. This clonotype was seen ten or more times. Its antigen is unidentified. Study findings and constraints: T-cell numbers and diversity, one year after transplant, stemmed largely from T cells that were newly produced.

The germline CDR1 and CDR2 sequences are LNHNV and YYDKDF (reference sequence). V shed 1 base and J shed 3 bases, with 6 bases lying between them. The CDR3 loop spans 14 amino acids. Using unique molecular identifiers, the investigators prepared the TCRbeta library. TCRdb ran MiXCR on the PCR reads and lists one entry per CDR3 protein. Here the sample spans approximately 200,000 distinct CDR3 sequences, roughly 6% being singletons. V and J are TRBV15 and TRBJ1-4; unclear D gene. This receptor was obtained from a girl in the first two years of life with combined immunodeficiency, due to receive a stem cell transplant. Sequenced here: PBMCs, sampled before TCRalphabeta/CD19-depleted stem cell transplant. In nucleotides, the CDR3 is TGTGCCACCAGCAGAGGAGCGTCTAATGAAAAACTGTTTTTT. This gives the protein CATSRGASNEKLFF.